This entry lists 20 T cell receptor beta chains sequenced from one sample in a study of CD8 T cells in ankylosing spondylitis. Using its own MiXCR run on the 5' RACE reads, TCRdb lists one record per CDR3 protein. The sample yields about 340,000 distinct CDR3 sequences, about 15% seen once. Sample: blood, either unsorted or a sorted T cell fraction (not recorded which). The receptors were gathered from a male donor with ankylosing spondylitis or in good health (not recorded which).

The rearrangement uses TRBV27 and TRBJ2-4, with 7 nucleotides matching TRBD2. The trim removed 8 bases at V and 0 bases at J, leaving 13 bases unmatched. There are 17 residues in the CDR3. CDR1 is MNHEY and CDR2 is SMNVEV in the germline V gene (reference sequence). The CDR3 protein is CASGPLGRGLAKNIQYF. The CDR3 coding sequence is TGTGCCAGCGGCCCCCTGGGGAGGGGCCTAGCCAAAAACATTCAGTACTTC.

This clonotype was counted many times. J is TRBJ1-6 and V is TRBV4-1; D unclear. Trimming pared 0 bases from V and 13 bases from J, leaving 16 bases between. Germline V gene data show CDR1 as MGHRA and CDR2 as YSYEKL. The CDR3 spans 15 residues. CDR3 protein: CASSQDFDHKAPLHF. CDR3 bases: TGCGCCAGCAGCCAAGATTTCGACCACAAAGCGCCCCTCCACTTT.

This clonotype was seen only a few times. The rearrangement uses TRBV20-1 and TRBJ1-1; TRBD1 aligns across 7 bases. Trimming took 8 bases from V and 2 from J; bases not matched to a gene: 8. The CDR3 contains 13 residues. Per germline, CDR1 DFQATT and CDR2 SNEGSKA (reference sequence). CDR3 sequence: CSFPGQLNTEAFF. The CDR3 DNA is TGCAGTTTCCCGGGACAGCTCAACACTGAAGCTTTCTTT.

This rearrangement joins TRBV29-1 to TRBJ2-5; D remains ambiguous. V was shortened by 7 bases and J by 5 bases, with 11 bases between the two germline ends. Germline V CDR1 and CDR2: SQVTM, ANQGSEA. The CDR3 sequence is 11 residues long. CDR3 sequence (DNA): TGCAGCGCCGCTAGTAAGGAGACCCAGTACTTC. Its translation is CSAASKETQYF.

The V and J genes are TRBV6-1 and TRBJ2-1; D not resolved. This CDR3 spans 11 amino acids. From germline, CDR1 is MNHNS and CDR2 SASEGT. The ends were cut back, 7 bases at V and 5 bases at J, with 6 bases in the middle. The DNA of the CDR3 is TGTGCCAGCACCGTAAACAATGAGCAGTTCTTC. This encodes CASTVNNEQFF.

The V gene is TRBV3-1, the J gene TRBJ2-3; D is ambiguous. The germline V gene has CDR1 LGHDT and CDR2 YNNKEL (reference sequence). This CDR3 spans 13 amino acids. The V end was cut by 0 bases, the J end by 6 bases, with 7 bases between. The CDR3 DNA sequence: TGTGCCAGCAGCCAAGATGGGGTCGATACGCAGTATTTT. It yields the protein CASSQDGVDTQYF.

The chain recombines TRBV6-1 with TRBJ1-6; unclear D gene. This CDR3 comprises 15 residues. Trimming shortened V by 6 bases and J by 14 bases, and 23 bases separated the two germline ends. The germline V gene encodes CDR1 MNHNS and CDR2 SASEGT. CDR3: CASRETPGRLKSLHF. The CDR3 DNA follows: TGTGCCAGCAGGGAGACTCCCGGACGGTTGAAATCCCTCCACTTT.

This clonotype was detected only a few times. The chain carries TRBV5-1 and TRBJ2-7; D could derive from TRBD1 or TRBD2 (6 bases each). CDR1 SGHRS and CDR2 YFSETQ come from the germline V gene. The V end was cut by 1 base, the J end by 4 bases, with 24 bases between. There are 18 residues in the CDR3. The CDR3 DNA follows: TGCGCCAGCAGCTTGTCTGGAGGTGGACGGGGGCCTAAGTACGAGCAGTACTTC. This encodes CASSLSGGGRGPKYEQYF.

This clonotype turned up a few times. V is TRBV25-1 and J is TRBJ2-7, with TRBD1 matching over 8 bases. Germline V gives CDR1 MGHDK, CDR2 SYGVNS. V lost 1 base to trimming and J lost 2 bases; unmatched junction nucleotides: 16. The CDR3 is 19 residues long. Here the CDR3 reads CASSESHPQDRVKTYEQYF. CDR3 sequence (DNA): TGTGCCAGCAGTGAATCCCACCCTCAGGACAGGGTCAAGACCTACGAGCAGTACTTC.

This chain links TRBV29-1 with TRBJ2-7; TRBD1 matches 7 bases. The ends lost 4 bases at V and 2 bases at J; junction bases unmatched: 11. Germline V gene data show CDR1 as SQVTM and CDR2 as ANQGSEA. The CDR3 has 15 residues. Here the CDR3 reads CSVGVPGGVTYEQYF. In nucleotides, the CDR3 is TGCAGCGTTGGGGTCCCAGGGGGTGTTACCTACGAGCAGTACTTC.

This chain uses TRBV6-1 with TRBJ2-7; possible D gene TRBD1, 5 bases. This CDR3 comprises 13 residues. V was pared by 7 bases and J by 4 bases, with 14 bases between. Germline values: CDR1 MNHNS, CDR2 SASEGT. CDR3 coding DNA: TGTGCCAGCACCACCAGGGCCTCGTACGAGCAGTACTTC. It codes for CASTTRASYEQYF.

This clonotype was counted only a few times. The genes are TRBV27 and TRBJ2-1, with 9 bases matching TRBD2. The CDR3 contains 16 residues. The germline CDR1 and CDR2 sequences are MNHEY and SMNVEV (reference sequence). V dropped 3 bases and J dropped 4; count of bases not matched to a gene: 7. The CDR3 is CASSFPQAGGYNEQFF. The CDR3 DNA sequence: TGTGCCAGCAGTTTCCCCCAAGCGGGGGGATACAATGAGCAGTTCTTC.

DNA of the CDR3: TGTGCCAGCACCCGAGGAGATGGGAGCACAGATACGCAGTATTTT. Encoded protein: CASTRGDGSTDTQYF. This rearrangement joins TRBV13 to TRBJ2-3; D gene unclear. The V end lost 7 bases, the J end lost 0 bases, and 14 bases lay between the germline ends. Germline CDR1 and CDR2: PRHDT and FYEKMQ (reference sequence). The CDR3 sequence is 15 residues long.

In DNA, the CDR3 is TGCAGTGCCACGGTCGTGGGGCCTGGGACTGAAGCTTTCTTT. Its protein product is CSATVVGPGTEAFF. J is TRBJ1-1 and V is TRBV20-1; TRBD1 might be the D (5 bases). Trimming took off 6 bases at V and 5 bases at J, with 19 bases between the two ends. The germline V gene encodes CDR1 DFQATT and CDR2 SNEGSKA (reference sequence). CDR3 length: 14 residues.

This clonotype was counted ten times or more. The CDR3 sequence is CAYRKSPLHF. The CDR3 bases are TGTGCCTACCGGAAGTCACCCCTCCACTTT. The J gene is TRBJ1-6, the V gene TRBV21-1. TRBV21-1 is deemed a pseudogene. This CDR3 has 10 amino acids.

This clonotype was recorded a few times. The chain joins TRBV12-3 or TRBV12-4 to TRBJ1-6; D is unclear. V was trimmed by 3 bases and J by 6 bases, leaving 6 bases between them. This CDR3 spans 13 amino acids. The CDR3 sequence: CASSLGVNSPLHF. Written as DNA, the CDR3 is TGTGCCAGCAGTTTGGGAGTTAATTCACCCCTCCACTTT.

The chain has TRBV3-1 and TRBJ2-1; D is ambiguous. Trimming left V 4 bases short and J 0 bases short, with 16 bases between. Germline-derived CDR1 and CDR2 are LGHDT and YNNKEL (reference sequence). This CDR3 has 17 residues. CDR3 sequence (DNA): TGTGCCAGCAGCCGCCGAGCGACGGTTAGCTCCTACAATGAGCAGTTCTTC. Amino acid sequence: CASSRRATVSSYNEQFF.

This chain uses TRBV7-6 with TRBJ2-2; TRBD1 is a possible D gene (5 bases). Germline V gene sequence: CDR1 SGHVS, CDR2 FNYEAQ. Deletions cut 4 bases from V and 4 bases from J, with 10 bases between. The length of the CDR3 is 14 residues. CDR3 sequence reads: CASSSGHLTGELFF. In DNA, the CDR3 is TGTGCCAGCAGCTCTGGACATCTCACCGGGGAGCTGTTTTTT.

V gene TRBV2 combines with J gene TRBJ1-5; possible D gene TRBD1, 6 bases. The CDR3 has 14 residues. V shed 5 bases and J shed 5 bases, with 13 bases lying between them. Per the germline V gene, CDR1 is SNHLY and CDR2 is FYNNEI. The CDR3 loop reads CASSLLKGDQPQHF. CDR3 DNA sequence: TGTGCCAGCAGTCTATTGAAGGGGGATCAGCCCCAGCATTTT.

The chain recombines TRBV11-2 with TRBJ2-3, with D possibly being TRBD1 or TRBD2 (5 bases each). Germline loops: CDR1 SGHAT, CDR2 FQNNGV. The CDR3 spans 17 residues. V was shortened by 0 bases and J by 1 base, with 14 bases between the two germline ends. The CDR3 here is CASSLDIGTWGTDTQYF. CDR3 sequence (DNA): TGTGCCAGCAGCTTAGATATCGGGACCTGGGGCACAGATACGCAGTATTTT.